A selection of T cell receptor beta chains follows, all from one sample in a study of human CD4 T cells and Enterobacteriaceae. Sequencing was performed with immunoSEQ multiplex PCR; in TCRdb, only in-frame clones are kept and a portion is missing. The sample comprises fewer than 35,000 clones, roughly 80% of which are singletons, and about 0.96% rests with the top ten. Material for sequencing was memory CD4+ T cells from blood. All receptors come from a human donor in good health. CDR3s include the opening cysteine and the closing phenylalanine or tryptophan.

v_call: TRBV5-6; j_call: TRBJ2-7; cdr3_aa: CASSLRARLAETYEQYF
v_call: TRBV7-9; j_call: TRBJ2-5; cdr3_aa: CASSRSGQGIGETQYF
v_call: TRBV23-1; j_call: TRBJ1-5; cdr3_aa: CASRQSGTGKDQPQHF
v_call: TRBV27; j_call: TRBJ2-1; cdr3_aa: CASSSIARRIHNEQFF
v_call: TRBV15; j_call: TRBJ2-2; cdr3_aa: CATSRDRTATGELFF
v_call: TRBV2; j_call: TRBJ2-7; cdr3_aa: CASSRQSQGKYF
v_call: TRBV2; j_call: TRBJ2-5; cdr3_aa: CASRSGREETQYF
v_call: TRBV9; j_call: TRBJ2-7; cdr3_aa: CASRPGLAGGPMGEQYF
v_call: TRBV7-9; j_call: TRBJ1-4; cdr3_aa: CASSLGREREKLFF
v_call: TRBV2; j_call: TRBJ2-7; cdr3_aa: CASGPRDRGYEQYF
v_call: TRBV30; j_call: -; cdr3_aa: CAWADSYEQYF
v_call: TRBV4-1; j_call: TRBJ2-3; cdr3_aa: CASSQGLMRREREVTQYF
v_call: TRBV7-6; j_call: TRBJ2-3; cdr3_aa: CASSSQPQGTDTQYF
v_call: TRBV30; j_call: TRBJ1-3; cdr3_aa: CAWNRVGGNTIYF
v_call: TRBV18; j_call: TRBJ2-3; cdr3_aa: CASSPPSAYTDTQYF
v_call: TRBV9; j_call: TRBJ2-3; cdr3_aa: CASSPRLAVMTDTQYF
v_call: TRBV7-3; j_call: TRBJ2-1; cdr3_aa: CASGRGNEQFF
v_call: TRBV6-1; j_call: TRBJ2-3; cdr3_aa: CASSDLISDTQYF
v_call: TRBV14; j_call: TRBJ2-1; cdr3_aa: CASSRAGLARYNEQFF
v_call: TRBV21-1; j_call: TRBJ2-7; cdr3_aa: CASSKGMDLTPYEQYF
v_call: TRBV18; j_call: TRBJ2-2; cdr3_aa: CASSPPRNAGELFF
v_call: TRBV10-1; j_call: TRBJ2-3; cdr3_aa: CASSETRKASTDTQYF
v_call: TRBV5-1; j_call: TRBJ1-2; cdr3_aa: CASSLGRGDGYTF
v_call: TRBV12-5; j_call: TRBJ1-3; cdr3_aa: CASGLLRSNSGNTIYF
v_call: TRBV18; j_call: TRBJ2-1; cdr3_aa: CASSPRAGAYNEQFF
v_call: TRBV21-1; j_call: TRBJ2-3; cdr3_aa: CASSIVPTQYF
v_call: TRBV29-1; j_call: TRBJ2-3; cdr3_aa: CSVEAPQYF
v_call: TRBV30; j_call: TRBJ2-3; cdr3_aa: CAWSVRTGRNTDTQYF
v_call: TRBV5-4; j_call: TRBJ1-6; cdr3_aa: CASSKDSGTFYSPLHF
v_call: TRBV7-2; j_call: TRBJ2-5; cdr3_aa: CASSLVGAEEETQYF
v_call: TRBV30; j_call: TRBJ1-1; cdr3_aa: CAWSRSPRGRTEAFF
v_call: TRBV10-3; j_call: TRBJ2-5; cdr3_aa: CAISDLGQGAGETQYF
v_call: TRBV5-8; j_call: TRBJ1-5; cdr3_aa: CASSFMRGNQPQHF
v_call: TRBV9; j_call: TRBJ2-7; cdr3_aa: CASSVATVDEQYF
v_call: TRBV6-6; j_call: TRBJ2-1; cdr3_aa: CASSPGGPNNEQFF
v_call: TRBV5-1; j_call: TRBJ2-2; cdr3_aa: CASSLAAGVGELFF
v_call: TRBV6-1; j_call: TRBJ1-5; cdr3_aa: CASSVSGTVNQPQHF